This TCR beta chain emerged from a study of PD-1 blockade in mismatch repair-deficient tumors (TCRdb year 2017). A note on the overall study: Between late 2013 and September 2016, the trial enrolled roughly 86 consecutive patients with some twelve types of mismatch repair-deficient cancer, all of whom had received prior treatment and were progressing. Tumor-associated T cell clones were tracked in the peripheral blood of patients responding to PD-1 blockade by deep sequencing of TCR CDR3 regions. Overall results and qualifications from the work: Clones residing in the tumor, which were often undetectable in blood before treatment, expanded quickly after pembrolizumab and then contracted, generally before radiologic responses.

Mismatch repair deficiency was established in every enrolled patient by polymerase chain reaction or immunohistochemistry. Three patients who responded to pembrolizumab therapy underwent TCR sequencing. The phase II trial prospectively evaluated PD-1 blockade with pembrolizumab in advanced mismatch repair-deficient cancers, independent of tissue of origin. Serial peripheral blood T cell samples were collected before and at multiple times after starting PD-1 blockade. Blood sampling times were reported as weeks after the first pembrolizumab dose. The CDR3 contains 16 residues, cysteine and phenylalanine counted. The sequence is cut down to CDR3 DNA, 48 bases in frame from base 1. Trimming removed 2 bases from V and 9 bases from J; the gene matches leave 9 bases unexplained. The germline V gene supplies CDR1 LGHNT and CDR2 FRNRAP. The library was built by means of the immunoSEQ multiplex PCR assay. The immuneACCESS repertoire file appears here via TCRdb, limited to in-frame rearrangements. These files lack a portion of the clones; in checked studies, under half of the deficit traces to unresolved V genes, and the cause of the others is not known. Counted in this sample were approximately 40,000 clones; roughly 77% of them appeared once. The ten largest clones represent approximately 24% of the sample.

On this clone: The antigen it binds to is not known. It has no much larger one-base neighbor in the sample; base qualities were not kept.

The V gene is TRBV12-5 and the J gene is TRBJ2-1, with 11 bases matching TRBD2. The starting material was peripheral blood, obtained 4 weeks after starting pembrolizumab. This TCR derives from an adult with mismatch repair-deficient cancer. DNA sequence: TGTGCTAGTGGTTTGTATCTAGCGGGGGGAGTGCGTGAGCAGTTCTTC. The resulting protein is CASGLYLAGGVREQFF.